This T cell receptor (beta chain) was sequenced in a study of blood T cells in healthy people across ages. Each sample provided at least 5.5 micrograms of extracted total RNA. V lost 5 bases to trimming and J lost 2 bases; unmatched junction nucleotides: 6. The CDR3 contains 14 residues. Germline V gives CDR1 SQVTM, CDR2 ANQGSEA. Through a sample-barcoded 5' primer and a J-beta primer mix, a second PCR was run for about 7 to 12 cycles. One entry per CDR3 protein, called by TCRdb with MiXCR from the 5' RACE reads. The sample lists over 1,500,000 distinct CDR3 sequences, roughly two fifths occurring once.

The chain joins TRBV29-1 to TRBJ2-3; 8 nucleotides match TRBD2. The sequenced material came from blood. This receptor was obtained from a human donor in good health. CDR3: CSVLTGGNTDTQYF. CDR3 sequence (DNA): TGCAGCGTTCTGACGGGGGGGAACACAGATACGCAGTATTTT.